These 14 T cell receptor beta chains were all obtained from the same sample, sequenced in a study of blood T cell repertoires in COVID-19. Clones were read by immunoSEQ multiplex PCR, and TCRdb kept only the in-frame ones, dropping some. Counted here are hundreds of thousands of clones, 80% to 90% occurring once; the ten biggest clones make up 7.5%. Sequencing was carried out using peripheral blood. These receptor sequences come from a woman of 80 years or more with COVID-19, enrolled during active disease.

The rearrangement uses TRBV2 and TRBJ2-2; D remains ambiguous. Per the germline V gene, CDR1 is SNHLY and CDR2 is FYNNEI. CDR3 size: 11 residues. Trimming took off 4 bases at V and 13 bases at J, with 10 bases between the two ends. The CDR3 DNA reads TGTGCCAGCAGTGCTTCCACGGTGCTGTTTTTT. It codes for CASSASTVLFF. Full variable domain (rest looked up from reference TRBV2 and TRBJ2-2): EPEVTQTPSHQVTQMGQEVILRCVPISNHLYFYWYRQILGQKVEFLVSFYNNEISEKSEIFDDQFSVERPDGSNFTLKIRSTKLEDSAMYFCASSASTVLFFGEGSRLTVL.

V and J are TRBV28 and TRBJ1-2, with D perhaps TRBD1 (6 bases). The V end lost 5 bases, the J end lost 2 bases, and 12 bases lay between the germline ends. CDR1 is MDHEN, CDR2 SYDVKM, per germline. The CDR3 consists of 14 residues. CDR3 sequence: CASSRTATNYGYTF. DNA for the CDR3: TGTGCCAGCAGTCGGACAGCTACAAACTATGGCTACACCTTC.

The chain combines TRBV28 with TRBJ1-4; D possibly corresponds to TRBD1 (5 bases). The germline V gene encodes CDR1 MDHEN and CDR2 SYDVKM. The V and J ends lost 8 bases and 11 bases respectively, with 18 bases between them. The CDR3 runs 13 residues. CDR3 sequence reads: CASRSGPRSKLFF. The DNA of the CDR3 is TGTGCCAGCCGATCAGGGCCCCGTTCGAAACTGTTTTTT.

The chain uses TRBV6-6 and TRBJ1-1; TRBD1 matches at 7 bases. The CDR3 extends over 13 amino acids. Trimming cost V 5 bases and J 4 bases; bases outside gene matches: 4. The germline V gene has CDR1 MNHNY and CDR2 SVGAGI (reference sequence). CDR3 protein: CASSPTGVTEAFF. The CDR3 DNA reads TGTGCCAGCAGTCCAACAGGGGTCACTGAAGCTTTCTTT.

This clone was seen only once. V is TRBV5-4 and J is TRBJ1-2, with no clear D. V was shortened by 2 bases and J by 8 bases, with 10 bases between the two germline ends. There are 12 residues in the CDR3. CDR1 SGHNT and CDR2 YYREEE come from the germline V gene (reference sequence). CDR3 in DNA: TGTGCCAGCAGCTTCACGACAAGAGGCTACACCTTC. This sequence encodes CASSFTTRGYTF.

The chain joins TRBV5-1 to TRBJ2-7, with 9 bases matching TRBD2. The CDR3 loop spans 14 amino acids. J lost 6 bases, V lost 0 bases, and 4 bases had no gene match. CDR1 SGHRS and CDR2 YFSETQ come from the germline V gene. CDR3 DNA sequence: TGCGCCAGCAGCTTGGGGACAGCGGGAGGCGAGCAGTACTTC. This codes for CASSLGTAGGEQYF.

The rearrangement links TRBV27 to TRBJ2-7; tentatively, D is TRBD2 (6 bases). The CDR3 runs to 13 residues. The germline V gene encodes CDR1 MNHEY and CDR2 SMNVEV (reference sequence). The CDR3 DNA follows: TGTGCGACGAGAGTGCTAGCGTCTGAGGAGCAGTACTTC. It yields the protein CATRVLASEEQYF.

The chain is built from TRBV10-3 and TRBJ2-1; 8 nucleotides line up with TRBD2. This CDR3 spans 13 amino acids. The V segment lost 8 bases and the J segment 4 bases; nucleotides outside the gene matches: 4. Germline V gives CDR1 ENHRY, CDR2 SYGVKD. The CDR3 region is CAIGSSGYNEQFF. Here the CDR3 DNA reads TGTGCCATCGGGTCTAGCGGGTACAATGAGCAGTTCTTC.

This chain connects TRBV7-9 to TRBJ1-2; 7 nucleotides agree with TRBD1. This CDR3 has 14 residues. Germline V gene lookup returns CDR1 SEHNR and CDR2 FQNEAQ (reference sequence). With 3 bases clipped from V and 2 bases from J, the junction kept 3 bases outside the gene matches. The CDR3 DNA sequence: TGTGCCAGCAGCTTGTTAGGGGGCAACTATGGCTACACCTTC. This encodes CASSLLGGNYGYTF.

The rearrangement links TRBV12-3 or TRBV12-4 to TRBJ1-2; unclear D gene. Trimming shortened V by 5 bases and J by 3 bases, and 10 bases separated the two germline ends. The CDR3 contains 13 residues. The CDR3 loop reads CASSLDTDYGYTF. The CDR3 region has the DNA TGTGCCAGCAGTCTTGACACTGACTATGGCTACACCTTC.

For the CDR3, the DNA is TGTGCCAGCAGCCGTTCGGGAGAGACCCAGTACTTC. This sequence encodes CASSRSGETQYF. This chain joins TRBV7-2 and TRBJ2-5; D unclear. Germline V gene sequence: CDR1 SGHTA, CDR2 FQGNSA. The CDR3 runs 12 residues. Trimming removed 5 bases from V and 4 bases from J, with 8 bases in between. The complete variable domain, with remaining parts taken from reference TRBV7-2 and TRBJ2-5, reads GAGVSQSPSNKVTEKGKDVELRCDPISGHTALYWYRQSLGQGLEFLIYFQGNSAPDKSGLPSDRFSAERTGGSVSTLTIQRTQQEDSAVYLCASSRSGETQYFGPGTRLLVL.

The V call is TRBV7-2, the J call TRBJ1-1, with TRBD1 as a possible D gene (5 bases). V was shortened by 5 bases and J by 5 bases, with 15 bases between the two germline ends. CDR3 length: 14 amino acids. Germline assignment: CDR1 SGHTA and CDR2 FQGNSA. CDR3 sequence reads: CASSPPGGWTEAFF. DNA of the CDR3: TGTGCCAGCAGCCCCCCCGGGGGATGGACTGAAGCTTTCTTT.

The chain combines TRBV20-1 with TRBJ2-7, with 7 nucleotides matching TRBD1. Germline V gene sequence: CDR1 DFQATT, CDR2 SNEGSKA (reference sequence). The CDR3 consists of 11 residues. V lost 6 bases and J lost 4; bases outside the gene matches: 3. The DNA of the CDR3 is TGCAGTGCGAGGGACAGTTACGAGCAGTACTTC. Encoded protein: CSARDSYEQYF.

V usage is TRBV28 and J usage is TRBJ2-2, with D hard to call. Between the trimmed V and J ends, which lost 11 bases and 3 bases, there was a span of 7 bases. In germline, CDR1 is MDHEN, CDR2 SYDVKM. The CDR3 sequence is 11 residues long. The CDR3, as DNA: TGTGCCGCGAGCTACACCGGGGAGCTGTTTTTT. Translating it yields CAASYTGELFF.